This T cell receptor (beta chain) was recorded in a study of cytomegalovirus exposure and HLA in healthy donors. This PCR relied on a set of 60 Vbeta primers and 13 Jbeta primers. Produced via immunoSEQ multiplex PCR; TCRdb's table is partial and in-frame only. The sample includes some 130,000 clones, 60% to 80% of them seen just once. This clone was detected a few times. Its matching antigen is unknown. Study findings and constraints: The authors listed 150 to 200 TCR beta chains as cytomegalovirus-associated. Being productive about 87% or about 30% of the time was typical of most TCR beta V segments in an earlier analysis.

The germline gives CDR1 WSHSY, CDR2 SAAADI. V dropped 4 bases and J dropped 11 bases, with 13 bases sitting between them. This CDR3 comprises 12 residues. The sequence derives from a man aged 30 to 45 in good health and CMV-seronegative. Sequencing input: PBMCs. J is TRBJ2-3 and V is TRBV10-2; no clear D gene. CDR3 sequence reads: CASSGDSGWQYF. CDR3 coding DNA: TGCGCCAGCAGTGGTGATTCAGGTTGGCAGTATTTT.